This T cell receptor (beta chain) was found in a study of cytomegalovirus exposure and HLA in healthy donors (dated 2017 in TCRdb). Study-wide context: According to an earlier analysis of several hundred of the donors, 150 million to 200 million T cells yielded approximately 120 million unique TCR beta sequences and more than 250 Gb of sequence data. An early release that covered around 590 HLA-typed donors contained about 300 gigabases of sequencing data and around 85 million unique TCR sequences. Of the roughly 400 genotyped donors, around 81% fell in the genetic ancestry cluster associated with self-reported Caucasian donors. The study aimed to test whether signatures of past pathogen exposure could be identified by cataloging public T cell receptors. The T cell repertoires of around 670 subjects were profiled by immunosequencing and related to cytomegalovirus serostatus. Along with the approximately 700-subject first cohort, a separate validation cohort of over a hundred different subjects was used. To predict cytomegalovirus infection status, the study brought together high-throughput TCR immunosequencing, statistical association of individual TCRs with disease status, and machine learning. A later analysis re-analyzed previously published TCR beta repertoires from 650 to 800 donors and added high-resolution HLA genotyping to study TCR occurrence patterns. Rather than using new phenotypic data, the later analysis identified candidate immune exposures from TCR beta sequences and from how often those sequences occurred across donors. In an earlier analysis of a few hundred of the donors, high-throughput TCR beta sequencing was used to judge whether each TCR beta V gene segment behaved as functional or pseudogenic. Alongside the repertoire data, information on donor age, sex, ethnicity and CMV serostatus was compiled. A later genetic analysis took genome-wide SNP genotypes for about 65% of the roughly 670 donors and used that subset as a discovery cohort. All discovery cohort repertoires had been generated using a single sequencing platform. HLA typing included class I and class II loci at four-digit resolution. The number of donors typed differed by locus, with 629-630 for A, B, C, DRB1 and DQB1, around 500 for DQA1, 600 to 610 for DPA1, and over 400 for DPB1. Roughly five DR-DQ haplotypes were handled as single units for association and clustering because linkage in the cohort was strong. Among approximately 370 genotyped donors of the cohort, an average of roughly 230,000 unique TCR beta nucleotide sequences was sequenced per donor, of which 15% to 20% were non-productive.

CDR1 and CDR2, looked up from the germline V gene (reference sequence), are MNHEY and SMNVEV. The CDR3 covers 15 residues, taking in both the cysteine and the phenylalanine. The DNA shown is the 45-base CDR3, in frame from base 1. For this chain, trimming is 5 bases at the V end and 5 bases at the J end, and the number of junction bases without a gene match is 8. Library preparation was by the immunoSEQ multiplex PCR assay. For the multiplex PCR, a mixture combining 60 forward primers for TCR Vbeta segments and 13 reverse primers for TCR Jbeta segments was used. The CDR3 region of rearranged TCR beta genes was amplified from genomic DNA with a multiplex PCR assay. The Illumina HiSeq System was used to sequence the amplified TCR beta libraries as 87-base-pair reads. The study's processing was this. A later analysis tallied 75 million to 95 million unique TCR beta chains across the 640 or so repertoires, and some 10 million of those chains were shared by two or more donors. Raw reads were error-corrected and collapsed into unique sequences by a nearest-neighbor algorithm in which closely related sequences were merged to remove PCR and sequencing errors. To assign V, D and J gene segments, CDR3 sequences were aligned to IMGT reference sequences. Each retained sequence needed at least a six-nucleotide match to both a V gene segment and a J gene segment. Rearrangements were called productive when the CDR3 lacked stop codons and stayed in frame with V and J; all others were non-productive. Following IMGT convention, CDR3 was defined as the stretch from the second conserved V-encoded cysteine to the conserved J-encoded phenylalanine. Sequences without an unambiguous match to a single V gene segment were excluded from the earlier analysis of several hundred of the donors. In an earlier analysis of approximately 500 of the donors, a V segment was called functional when productive rearrangements were above 56.7%, and segregating when the standard deviation between donors exceeded 5%. A statistical classification framework was developed to diagnose cytomegalovirus status using the catalog of TCR beta chain sequences. In a later analysis, V and J genes were assigned by comparing TCR nucleotide sequences against IMGT/GENE-DB human TR gene sequences. A later analysis assigned CDR3 sequences and most-parsimonious VDJ recombination scenarios with the TCRdist pipeline. In a later analysis, every TCR beta chain was defined by the combination of its CDR3 amino acid sequence and its V-gene family, and reads without a unique V-gene family were dropped. To address suspected cross-contamination and a sequencing artifact, a later analysis removed around 600 highly shared, low-generation-probability nucleotide sequences. A later analysis calculated a clonal expansion index for each public chain from normalized within-repertoire ranks of inferred template counts. Generation probabilities in a later analysis came from a VDJ recombination model fitted to out-of-frame rearrangements, and those results were checked against IGoR. In a later analysis, hypergeometric tests were used to score TCR-TCR, TCR-HLA and TCR-CMV co-occurrence, with a repertoire-size bias correction applied to TCR pairs. In a later analysis, false discovery rates were estimated by permuting HLA or CMV assignments 20 times. In a later analysis, co-occurring TCRs were grouped using DBSCAN, with TCRdist sequence similarity added in when clustering inside HLA-allele-positive subsets. Repertoires with fewer than 30,000 or more than 120,000 public chains were left out of co-occurrence clustering, as were five repertoires with anomalous nucleotide sharing. TCRdb provides this immuneACCESS table in a form limited to in-frame rearrangements. Some clones are lacking; in checked studies, under half of them reflect an unresolved V gene, and why the rest are absent is not known. For V, J and clone size, that table is used; D and trimming come from the DNA. The sample table holds 80,000 to 95,000 clones, of which 86% were seen once. Roughly 9% of the sample belongs to the ten largest clones.

About this clone: Its specific antigen is unknown. No per-base quality is available; no much larger clone lies one base away.

The paper as a whole reports these results and caveats: Immune exposure information for the cohort was limited to CMV serostatus. The authors suggested that the approach could potentially be extended to other disease states and immunological phenotypes. In the study, approximately 160 TCR beta chains were listed as associated with cytomegalovirus. The presence/absence analyses assumed that sequencing depth was roughly uniform across donors, and that assumption may not be true. A later analysis found that HLA-associated TCR beta chains were more clonally expanded and had lower generation probabilities than equally common non-associated chains. In a later genetic analysis, fewer N-insertions in productive TCRs were reported among donors in an Asian-associated ancestry cluster than the approximately 710-donor mean. According to a later analysis, most CMV-associated TCR beta chains appeared to be HLA-restricted, and the HLA associations seemed to be driven largely by CMV exposure. In a later analysis, several top co-occurrence clusters were reported to appear linked to parvovirus B19, influenza, CMV and Epstein-Barr virus. In an earlier analysis of fewer than 750 of the donors, most TCR beta V segments were observed in productive rearrangements about 90% or about 30% of the time, broadly matching IMGT annotations. Because some donors lacked HLA typing at each locus, the association tests relied only on the typed subset. Some IMGT-functional V segments, including TRBV6-2 and TRBV6-3, could not be distinguished by the 87-base-pair reads and were therefore excluded. In a later analysis, TCR association rates were found to vary across HLA loci, with the most associated TCRs seen for DRB1 alleles and the fewest for HLA-C alleles. In both the original and validation cohorts, the classifier was reported to diagnose cytomegalovirus status with high specificity and sensitivity. A further reported finding was that TCR beta sequences accurately predicted the HLA-A and HLA-B alleles for most subjects in the first cohort. Most TCR sequences were observed very rarely across donors, whereas some public TCRs were present in many individuals. Because counts were too low, roughly 16 rarely observed V segments, including chromosome 9 orphons, were excluded from the earlier analysis of some 540 of the donors. In vitro tests confirmed that a few of the cytomegalovirus-associated TCR beta chains recognize cytomegalovirus antigens. Strong co-occurrence of HLA alleles, especially DR and DQ, made assigning TCR associations to individual alleles difficult. This cohort had only TCR beta chains sequenced, and the lack of alpha or paired-chain data limited which features could be detected. Correlated functional status among segregating V segments might reflect linkage disequilibrium, but an unknown experimental factor could not be ruled out. In a later genetic analysis, a missense DCLRE1C variant was associated with V-gene and J-gene trimming of TCR beta chains, and the association was replicated in an independent cohort. Specific HLA alleles were associated with 15,000 to 20,000 TCR beta sequences at a false discovery rate of 0.05 in a later analysis. The sequencing pipeline was judged likely to have produced a cluster of highly shared sequence variants as a technical artifact.

The cohort comprised several hundred healthy bone marrow donors. At the time of sampling, all cohort members were nominally healthy, though unrecorded immune exposures were likely present. The donor tested CMV seropositive and was one of the 289 seropositive cohort members. Each donor provided a peripheral blood sample, and peripheral blood mononuclear cells were used for TCR beta sequencing. The Qiagen DNeasy Blood Extraction Kit was used to extract genomic DNA from the blood cell samples. The chain is encoded by TRBV27 joined to TRBJ2-5; the junction holds 10 bases that match TRBD1. The specimen sequenced was PBMCs. This sequence was found in a man aged 25-45 years in good health and CMV-seropositive. The DNA reads as follows: TGTGCCAGCAGTACCCGGGACAGGGGAGCGGAGACCCAGTACTTC. It translates to CASSTRDRGAETQYF.